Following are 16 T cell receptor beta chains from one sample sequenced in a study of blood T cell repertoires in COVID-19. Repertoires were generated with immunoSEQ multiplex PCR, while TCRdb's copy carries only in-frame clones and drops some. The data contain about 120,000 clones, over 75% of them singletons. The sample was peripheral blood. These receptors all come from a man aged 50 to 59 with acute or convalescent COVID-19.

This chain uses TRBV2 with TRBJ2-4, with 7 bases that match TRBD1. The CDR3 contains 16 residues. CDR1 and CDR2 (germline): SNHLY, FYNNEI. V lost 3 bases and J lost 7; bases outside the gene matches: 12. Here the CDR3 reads CASSDQTGWIGNIQYF. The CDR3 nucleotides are TGTGCCAGCAGTGACCAGACAGGGTGGATAGGGAACATTCAGTACTTC.

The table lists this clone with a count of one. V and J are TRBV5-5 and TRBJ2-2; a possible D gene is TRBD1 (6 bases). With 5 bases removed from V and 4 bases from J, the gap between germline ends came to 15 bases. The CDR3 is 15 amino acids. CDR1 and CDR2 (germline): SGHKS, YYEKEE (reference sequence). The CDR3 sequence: CASSRGGRGTGELFF. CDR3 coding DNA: TGTGCCAGCAGTCGAGGGGGTCGCGGCACCGGGGAGCTGTTTTTT.

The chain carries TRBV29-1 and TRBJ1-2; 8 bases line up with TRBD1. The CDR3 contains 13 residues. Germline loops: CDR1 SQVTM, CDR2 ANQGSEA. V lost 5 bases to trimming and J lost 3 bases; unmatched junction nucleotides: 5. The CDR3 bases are TGCAGCGTTCGGACAGGGTCACACTATGGCTACACCTTC. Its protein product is CSVRTGSHYGYTF.

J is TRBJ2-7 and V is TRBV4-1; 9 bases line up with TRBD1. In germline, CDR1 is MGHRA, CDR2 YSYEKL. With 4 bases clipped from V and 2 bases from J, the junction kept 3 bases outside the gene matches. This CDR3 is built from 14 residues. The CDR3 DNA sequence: TGCGCCAGCAGCCTCCGGGACAGGGCCTACGAGCAGTACTTC. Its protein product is CASSLRDRAYEQYF.

The DNA for the CDR3 is TGTGCCAGCAGCTCCCAACAGGACAGGGCGGGAGGCTACACCTTC. This sequence encodes CASSSQQDRAGGYTF. The chain combines TRBV5-4 with TRBJ1-2; 8 positions agree with TRBD1. Germline V gene data show CDR1 as SGHNT and CDR2 as YYREEE (reference sequence). The V segment lost 3 bases and the J segment 8 bases; nucleotides outside the gene matches: 12. The CDR3 consists of 15 residues.

The CDR3 DNA is TGCAGCGTTGAAGGGACATTGGGGGACAGCGATATGGGTGGCTACACCTTC. Translation: CSVEGTLGDSDMGGYTF. The V gene is TRBV29-1, the J gene TRBJ1-2; 7 bases match TRBD1. The CDR3 covers 17 residues. Trimming removed 1 base from V and 7 bases from J; junction bases left unmatched: 18. Germline V gene data show CDR1 as SQVTM and CDR2 as ANQGSEA. Complete variable domain (other parts from reference TRBV29-1 and TRBJ1-2): SAVISQKPSRDICQRGTSLTIQCQVDSQVTMMFWYRQQPGQSLTLIATANQGSEATYESGFVIDKFPISRPNLTFSTLTVSNMSPEDSSIYLCSVEGTLGDSDMGGYTFGSGTRLTVV.

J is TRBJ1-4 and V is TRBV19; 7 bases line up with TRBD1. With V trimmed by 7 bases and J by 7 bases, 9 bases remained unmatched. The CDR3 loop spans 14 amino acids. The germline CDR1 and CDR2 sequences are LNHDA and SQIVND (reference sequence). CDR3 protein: CASTRQGGGEKLFF. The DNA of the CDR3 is TGTGCCAGTACCCGACAGGGAGGAGGTGAAAAACTGTTTTTT.

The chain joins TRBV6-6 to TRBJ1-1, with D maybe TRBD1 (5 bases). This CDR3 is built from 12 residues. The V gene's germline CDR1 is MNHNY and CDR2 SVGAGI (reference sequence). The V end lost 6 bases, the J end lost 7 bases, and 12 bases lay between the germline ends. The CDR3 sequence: CASSPQGGEAFF. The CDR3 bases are TGTGCCAGCAGCCCGCAGGGAGGTGAAGCTTTCTTT.

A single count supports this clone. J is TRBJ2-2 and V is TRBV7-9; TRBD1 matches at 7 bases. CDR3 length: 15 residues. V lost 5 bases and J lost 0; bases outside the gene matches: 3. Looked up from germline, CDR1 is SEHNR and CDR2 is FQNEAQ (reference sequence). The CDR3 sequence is CASSRTGPNTGELFF. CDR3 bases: TGTGCCAGCAGCCGGACAGGCCCGAACACCGGGGAGCTGTTTTTT.

CDR3 residues: CASILVSGANVLTF. The DNA for the CDR3 is TGTGCCAGCATACTGGTATCTGGGGCCAACGTCCTGACTTTC. The chain is built from TRBV2 and TRBJ2-6; no reliable D call. The CDR3 consists of 14 residues. V dropped 7 bases and J dropped 1 base, with 8 bases sitting between them. Germline V gene lookup returns CDR1 SNHLY and CDR2 FYNNEI.

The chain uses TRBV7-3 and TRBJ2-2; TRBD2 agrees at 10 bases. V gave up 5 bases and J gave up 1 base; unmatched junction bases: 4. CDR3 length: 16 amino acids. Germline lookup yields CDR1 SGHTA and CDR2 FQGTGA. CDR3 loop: CASSVGLAVNTGELFF. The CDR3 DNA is TGTGCCAGCAGCGTAGGACTAGCGGTGAACACCGGGGAGCTGTTTTTT.

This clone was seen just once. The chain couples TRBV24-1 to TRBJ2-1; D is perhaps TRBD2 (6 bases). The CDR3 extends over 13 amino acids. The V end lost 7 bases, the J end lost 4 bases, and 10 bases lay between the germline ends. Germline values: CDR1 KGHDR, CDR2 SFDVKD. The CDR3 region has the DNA TGTGCCACCAGCGGGGGTGGGTACAATGAGCAGTTCTTC. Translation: CATSGGGYNEQFF.

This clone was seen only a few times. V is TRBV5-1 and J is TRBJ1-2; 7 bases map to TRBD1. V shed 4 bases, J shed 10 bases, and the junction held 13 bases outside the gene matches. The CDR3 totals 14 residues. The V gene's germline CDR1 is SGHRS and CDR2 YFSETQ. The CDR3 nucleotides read TGCGCCAGCAGCCCTTCCACGGACAGGCCAAACTACACCTTC. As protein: CASSPSTDRPNYTF.

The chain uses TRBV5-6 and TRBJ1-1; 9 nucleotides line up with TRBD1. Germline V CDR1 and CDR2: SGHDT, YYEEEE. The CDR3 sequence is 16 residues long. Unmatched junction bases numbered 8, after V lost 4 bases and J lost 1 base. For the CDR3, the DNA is TGTGCCAGCAGCACCGGACAGGGGAGAGGGAACACTGAAGCTTTCTTT. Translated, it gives CASSTGQGRGNTEAFF.

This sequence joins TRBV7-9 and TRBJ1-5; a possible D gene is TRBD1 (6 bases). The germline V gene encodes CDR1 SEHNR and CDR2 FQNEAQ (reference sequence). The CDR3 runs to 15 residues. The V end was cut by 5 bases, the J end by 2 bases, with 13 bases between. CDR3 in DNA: TGTGCCAGCAGCCCTAGCAGGGGAGGCAATCAGCCCCAGCATTTT. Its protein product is CASSPSRGGNQPQHF.

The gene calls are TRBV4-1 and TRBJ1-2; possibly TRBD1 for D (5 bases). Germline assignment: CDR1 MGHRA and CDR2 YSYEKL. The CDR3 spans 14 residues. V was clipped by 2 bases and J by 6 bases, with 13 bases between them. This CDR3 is CASSQTGNSHGYTF. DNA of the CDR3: TGCGCCAGCAGCCAAACAGGTAACTCCCATGGCTACACCTTC.